The rows below give T cell receptor beta chains drawn from one sample of a study of cytomegalovirus exposure and HLA in healthy donors. The table came from immunoSEQ multiplex PCR; TCRdb's copy has only in-frame clones and leaves some out. The table lists roughly 300,000 clones, 88% of them singletons. Sequencing was done on a sample of PBMCs. These receptors all stem from a woman aged 18-30 years in good health and CMV-seronegative. Each CDR3 is given with its conserved first and last residue. Fields, in order: V gene, clone size, J gene, D gene, CDR3 protein, CDR3 DNA. The D gene is left open where the match is weak. Rows give clone size only sometimes, using once, few, many, or a class for an expanded clone.

TRBV4-3	-	TRBJ2-5	-	CASSQGIWGLEQETQYF	TGCGCCAGCAGCCAAGGGATTTGGGGGCTTGAGCAAGAGACCCAGTACTTC
TRBV12-5	-	TRBJ1-1	-	CASGLSGNTEAFF	TGTGCTAGTGGTTTGTCGGGGAACACTGAAGCTTTCTTT
TRBV5-4	-	TRBJ1-2	TRBD1	CASSLAAGGSGYTF	TGTGCCAGCAGCTTGGCAGCAGGGGGTAGCGGCTACACCTTC
TRBV30	few	TRBJ1-2	-	CAWSVQAGAGYTF	TGTGCCTGGAGTGTACAGGCGGGAGCTGGCTACACCTTC
TRBV2	-	TRBJ1-2	-	CASFHRQKTNYGYTF	TGTGCCAGCTTCCACAGACAGAAGACTAACTATGGCTACACCTTC
TRBV5-1	-	TRBJ1-3	TRBD1	CASAGTGNTIYF	TGCGCCAGCGCGGGGACAGGGAACACCATATATTTT
TRBV15	-	TRBJ2-3	TRBD2	CATSRDSVWAGGTDTQYF	TGTGCCACCAGCAGAGATTCGGTCTGGGCGGGAGGCACAGATACGCAGTATTTT
TRBV6-4	-	TRBJ2-2	-	CASSDGGASGELFF	TGTGCCAGCAGTGACGGGGGGGCCTCGGGGGAGCTGTTTTTT
TRBV2	-	TRBJ2-1	-	CASSLRAGRGEQFF	TGTGCCAGCAGCCTGAGAGCAGGACGGGGTGAGCAGTTCTTC
TRBV11-2	-	TRBJ2-5	-	CASSLIIRGRDETQYF	TGTGCCAGCAGCTTAATCATACGAGGGCGGGATGAGACCCAGTACTTC
TRBV9	-	TRBJ2-1	TRBD2	CASTLGTSGHRNEQFF	TGTGCCAGCACCCTCGGGACTAGCGGGCACCGCAATGAGCAGTTCTTC
TRBV4-1	-	TRBJ2-7	-	CASSQDGGGVGNEQYF	TGCGCCAGCAGCCAAGATGGTGGCGGGGTGGGGAACGAGCAGTACTTC
TRBV5-4	once	TRBJ2-7	TRBD1	CASSYRDRAFEQYF	TGTGCCAGCAGCTACCGGGACAGGGCTTTCGAGCAGTACTTC
TRBV5-1	-	TRBJ2-3	TRBD1	CASSLVSGGADTQYF	TGCGCCAGCAGCTTGGTTTCAGGGGGCGCAGATACGCAGTATTTT
TRBV7-3	-	TRBJ2-1	TRBD2	CASSLGLAGFNNEQFF	TGTGCCAGCAGCTTAGGGCTAGCGGGCTTCAACAATGAGCAGTTCTTC
TRBV28	-	TRBJ1-1	-	CASGEGVNTEAFF	TGTGCCAGCGGCGAGGGCGTGAACACTGAAGCTTTCTTT
TRBV28	-	TRBJ2-7	TRBD2	CASSSISVAGIYEQYF	TGTGCCAGCAGCTCAATTAGTGTAGCGGGTATCTACGAGCAGTACTTC
TRBV9	-	TRBJ2-1	TRBD2	CASSVGTGGPVHNEQFF	TGTGCCAGCAGCGTAGGGACGGGAGGGCCCGTCCACAATGAGCAGTTCTTC
TRBV28	-	TRBJ1-4	-	CASTRYNNEKLFF	TGTGCCAGCACCCGATACAATAATGAAAAACTGTTTTTT
TRBV2	-	TRBJ2-1	TRBD2	CASRVTSGSRSEQFF	TGTGCCAGCAGGGTCACCAGCGGGAGTAGGAGTGAGCAGTTCTTC
TRBV7-9	-	TRBJ2-7	TRBD1	CASSPPGQGYEQYF	TGTGCCAGCAGCCCCCCGGGACAGGGCTACGAGCAGTACTTC
TRBV27	-	TRBJ1-4	-	CASSLWGGEHEKLFF	TGTGCCAGCAGTTTATGGGGCGGGGAACATGAAAAACTGTTTTTT
TRBV18	once	TRBJ2-7	-	CASSPPAGGAGEQYF	TGTGCCAGCTCACCACCGGCTGGGGGGGCGGGGGAGCAGTACTTC
TRBV28	-	TRBJ2-1	TRBD2	CASSPGLAGYNEQFF	TGTGCCAGCAGTCCAGGACTAGCGGGTTACAATGAGCAGTTCTTC
TRBV20-1	-	TRBJ1-2	-	CSASLRGYTF	TGCAGTGCTAGTTTGCGTGGCTACACCTTC
TRBV29-1	-	TRBJ1-1	TRBD1	CSVDRDRNTEAFF	TGCAGCGTGGACCGGGACAGGAACACTGAAGCTTTCTTT
TRBV5-4	-	TRBJ2-1	TRBD1	CASSMDRVANEQFF	TGTGCCAGCAGCATGGACAGGGTCGCGAATGAGCAGTTCTTC
TRBV5-4	-	TRBJ1-3	-	CASSLTPTSGNTIYF	TGTGCCAGCAGCTTGACCCCCACTTCTGGAAACACCATATATTTT
TRBV6-5	-	TRBJ2-7	-	CASSNGGYEQYF	TGTGCCAGCAGCAACGGGGGCTACGAGCAGTACTTC
TRBV4-1	-	TRBJ2-7	TRBD1	CASSDESGTGLYEQYF	TGCGCCAGCAGCGACGAATCCGGGACAGGTCTCTACGAGCAGTACTTC
TRBV7-9	-	TRBJ1-2	TRBD1	CASSSGGYFGYTF	TGTGCCAGCAGCTCAGGGGGGTACTTTGGCTACACCTTC
TRBV2	-	TRBJ1-1	-	CASTARRYTEAFF	TGTGCCAGCACGGCCCGGCGGTACACTGAAGCTTTCTTT
TRBV5-1	-	TRBJ1-2	-	CASSLSHLSGYTF	TGCGCCAGCAGCTTATCACACCTCAGTGGCTACACCTTC
TRBV7-2	-	TRBJ1-2	-	CASSPVGQGLYGYTF	TGTGCCAGCAGCCCCGTCGGGCAGGGTTTGTATGGCTACACCTTC
TRBV27	-	TRBJ1-4	TRBD1	CASRDRIGEKLFF	TGTGCCAGCAGGGACAGGATCGGGGAAAAACTGTTTTTT
TRBV6-6	once	TRBJ2-7	-	CASSGLQGNRYEQYF	TGTGCCAGCAGTGGACTGCAGGGGAATAGGTACGAGCAGTACTTC
TRBV27	-	TRBJ2-7	-	CASSSRIAEPYEQYF	TGTGCCAGCAGTTCCCGGATAGCGGAACCCTACGAGCAGTACTTC
TRBV19	-	TRBJ2-3	TRBD2	CASRSSGRFGDTQYF	TGTGCCAGTAGATCTAGCGGGAGATTTGGTGATACGCAGTATTTT
TRBV4-3	-	TRBJ1-1	-	CASSPEVMNTEAFF	TGCGCCAGCAGCCCCGAGGTTATGAACACTGAAGCTTTCTTT
TRBV7-2	-	TRBJ2-7	-	CASSLGRLVSYEQYF	TGTGCCAGCAGCTTAGGTCGACTGGTCTCCTACGAGCAGTACTTC